The present entry profiles one TCR beta chain with its context. TCRdb's copy holds only in-frame clones and misses some; the assay was immunoSEQ multiplex PCR. The top ten clones hold about 3% of a sample with about 160,000 clones, around 74% of them seen once. These data are taken from a study of blood T cell repertoires in COVID-19. For the study at large: The analysed material was cDNA or gDNA that came from T cells, B-cell-depleted T cells, or PBMCs.

This CDR3 is 15 amino acids long. V was clipped by 4 bases and J by 3 bases; unmatched bases: 6. Germline V lookup: CDR1 SGHRS, CDR2 YFSETQ. The V call is TRBV5-1, the J call TRBJ1-4; 7 nucleotides line up with TRBD1. The receptor was isolated from a man between 65 and 85 years old with acute or convalescent COVID-19. What was sequenced was peripheral blood. The CDR3 region has the DNA TGCGCCAGCAGCCCGACCGGGACAGCTAATGAAAAACTGTTTTTT. It translates to CASSPTGTANEKLFF. Full variable domain (missing parts from reference TRBV5-1 and TRBJ1-4): KAGVTQTPRYLIKTRGQQVTLSCSPISGHRSVSWYQQTPGQGLQFLFEYFSETQRNKGNFPGRFSGRQFSNSRSEMNVSTLELGDSALYLCASSPTGTANEKLFFGSGTQLSVL.